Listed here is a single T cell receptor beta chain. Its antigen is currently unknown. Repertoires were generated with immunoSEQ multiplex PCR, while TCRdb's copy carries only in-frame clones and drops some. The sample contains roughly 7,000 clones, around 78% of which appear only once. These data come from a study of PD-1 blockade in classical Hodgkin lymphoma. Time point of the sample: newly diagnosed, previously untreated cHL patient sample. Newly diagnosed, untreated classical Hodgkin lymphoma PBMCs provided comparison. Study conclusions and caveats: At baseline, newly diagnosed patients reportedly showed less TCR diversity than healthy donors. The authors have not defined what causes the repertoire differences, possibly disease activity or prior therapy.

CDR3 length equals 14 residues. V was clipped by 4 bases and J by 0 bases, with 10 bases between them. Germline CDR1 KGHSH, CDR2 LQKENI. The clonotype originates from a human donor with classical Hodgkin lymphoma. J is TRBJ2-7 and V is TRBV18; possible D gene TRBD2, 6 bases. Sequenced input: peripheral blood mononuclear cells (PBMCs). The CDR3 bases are TGTGCCAGCTCACTCGGGACTGGCTCCTACGAGCAGTACTTC. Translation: CASSLGTGSYEQYF.